Here is one TCR beta chain with its context. Its target antigen remains unknown. At one end, the junction sequence differs from germline, possibly due to a read error. The sample comes from a study of post-analysis software for immune sequencing data (dated by TCRdb to 2013 to 2016). Background for the entire study: Relapsing-remitting, secondary progressive and progressive-relapsing multiple sclerosis were recorded as disease courses, and subtype annotation was lacking for some patients. The patient repertoires were set against around ten previously published healthy control repertoires from donors whose ages ranged from 6 to 25 years. A subset of samples was prepared in parallel using single-end sample barcoding, then pooled and co-amplified after Illumina adapter ligation.

To demonstrate the VDJtools post-analysis software, TCR beta repertoires were profiled from the peripheral blood of about a dozen young patients with multiple sclerosis. The patients with multiple sclerosis were children and adolescents between about 6 and 17 years of age. Taken from the germline V gene, the CDR1 and CDR2 loops are MGHRA and YSYEKL. From the cysteine up to the phenylalanine, the CDR3 has a length of 16 residues. The read is trimmed to its CDR3 DNA, 48 bases read in frame from base 1. General study outcomes and caveats: Patients showed significantly higher frequencies than controls for a handful of TRBV segments, among them TRBV5-6, TRBV5-1 and TRBV20-1. The multiple sclerosis patient group was slightly younger than the control group. Multiple sclerosis patients had significantly lower normalized Chao1 diversity than controls, a result that suggests substantial peripheral T-cell clonal expansion. Direct clustering with F measure revealed strong co-clustering of samples prepared in the same batch, which led to a batch-effect correction.

The library relied on PCR. Sequencing was performed on an Illumina HiSeq 2500. Unique molecular identifiers were incorporated into TCR beta cDNA libraries to reduce PCR and sequencing biases. Every 1 to 10 million input T cells yielded about 500,000 cDNA molecules, meaning each molecule approximated one T cell. Patient libraries were prepared and sequenced with the same protocol used for the earlier healthy control dataset. Within a given batch, samples were prepared together, multiplexed and sequenced on the same HiSeq lane. For the original study's pipeline: Raw barcoded reads were processed with MIGEC, discarding single-read molecular identifier groups before consensus assembly and CDR3 extraction. Clonotype tables were post-analysed with VDJtools, normalizing diversity by down-sampling all datasets to the smallest sample size. To correct batch-related cross-sample contamination, repertoire overlap clustering matched CDR3 amino acid sequences but not nucleotide sequences. TCRdb ran its own pipeline on the public reads, namely fastp trimming at Q25 and MiXCR clone calling, and kept in-frame beta chains. Rows are combined by CDR3 protein, so each entry shows the most common genes and DNA. The V and J calls and clone size come from TCRdb's table, not from the authors' own analysis. Across this sample there are more than 350,000 distinct CDR3 sequences, with 35% to 45% seen only once. The ten largest clonotypes hold less than 10% of the sample.

The sequencing input was blood. The chain uses TRBV4-1 and TRBJ2-1; the junction holds 9 bases that match TRBD2. This TCR came from a girl aged 2 to 9 with multiple sclerosis. The nucleotide sequence reads as follows: TGCGCCAGCAGACAAGATACCACTAGCGGGCACAATGAGCAGTTCTTC. This yields the protein CASRQDTTSGHNEQFF.